The clone carrying this TCR beta chain came up a few times. The sample is drawn from a study of blood T cells in healthy people across ages. PCR was performed a second time for about 7 to 12 cycles using a sample-barcoded 5' primer and a J-beta primer mix. TCRdb independently ran MiXCR on the 5' RACE reads; one entry per CDR3 protein. The data contain over a million distinct CDR3 sequences, more than 35% of them singletons. Sample: blood. The TCR comes from a woman aged 55-69 years in good health.

The CDR3 DNA is TGTGCCAGCAGCGACGTCCGCTCCTACGAGCAGTACTTC. This translates into CASSDVRSYEQYF. The chain employs TRBV7-9 and TRBJ2-7; D is undetermined. The CDR3 sequence is 13 residues long. Germline V CDR1 and CDR2: SEHNR, FQNEAQ (reference sequence). The V end lost 5 bases, the J end lost 0 bases, and 8 bases lay between the germline ends.